This T cell receptor beta chain was profiled in a study of beta chain features in type 1 diabetes. Study observations and caveats: Naive, central memory and regulatory TCRB repertoires appeared more similar among patients than healthy donors. TCRB CDR3s from Type 1 diabetes patients were moderately but significantly shorter in all four CD4+ subsets. A possible short-template PCR bias applies equally to patients and controls.

All of the isolated RNA was reverse transcribed, so expressed TCRB transcripts were sequenced. Measured with immunoSEQ multiplex PCR; TCRdb has only the in-frame clones, and not every one. The sample yields fewer than 350,000 clones, over 12% seen once. Trimming removed 8 bases from V and 6 bases from J, with 18 bases in between. From germline, CDR1 is SQVTM and CDR2 ANQGSEA. The CDR3 has 13 residues. This clone was detected only a few times. Its antigen is as yet unknown. Sort purity for all populations was recorded as exceeding 98%. This chain links TRBV29-1 with TRBJ2-3; possible D gene TRBD2, 5 bases. This TCR was recovered from a man younger than 35 with type 1 diabetes. Sequencing was carried out using naive CD4+ T cells from blood. Here the CDR3 reads CSSGRLTGDTQYF. CDR3 DNA: TGCAGCTCAGGACGTCTAACGGGGGATACGCAGTATTTT.